Listed here are 20 T cell receptor beta chains from one sample, sequenced in a study of cytomegalovirus exposure and HLA in healthy donors. With 60 Vbeta and 13 Jbeta primers, the PCR was carried out. The repertoire was sequenced with immunoSEQ multiplex PCR; TCRdb's copy has only in-frame clones and lacks some. Of 200,000 to 250,000 clones in the sample, around four fifths are singletons; the top ten hold 2.7%. Source material: PBMCs. Receptors originate from a woman in her sixties in good health and CMV-seropositive.

The CDR3 DNA reads as TGTGCCAGCAGTGATCCCTCCTGGGCGGGGGGGCCGGTCGAGCAGTACTTC. Its protein is CASSDPSWAGGPVEQYF. V gene TRBV25-1 combines with J gene TRBJ2-7; 9 nucleotides align to TRBD2. Losses at the gene ends were 3 bases for V and 6 bases for J; bases not matched to a gene: 15. The CDR3 is 17 amino acids. The V gene's germline CDR1 is MGHDK and CDR2 SYGVNS.

The chain uses TRBV7-6 and TRBJ2-1; 12 bases line up with TRBD1. Losses at the gene ends were 2 bases for V and 7 bases for J; bases not matched to a gene: 6. The CDR3 length is 16 residues. Per the germline V gene, CDR1 is SGHVS and CDR2 is FNYEAQ. This CDR3 is CASSLIGGQGANEQFF. CDR3 sequence (DNA): TGTGCCAGCAGCTTAATCGGGGGACAGGGGGCTAATGAGCAGTTCTTC. The full variable domain, completed using reference TRBV7-6 and TRBJ2-1, is GAGVSQSPRYKVTKRGQDVALRCDPISGHVSLYWYRQALGQGPEFLTYFNYEAQQDKSGLPNDRFSAERPEGSISTLTIQRTEQRDSAMYRCASSLIGGQGANEQFFGPGTRLTVL.

This chain uses TRBV7-9 with TRBJ1-1; a possible D gene is TRBD1 (6 bases). Germline V gene data show CDR1 as SEHNR and CDR2 as FQNEAQ (reference sequence). The CDR3 contains 15 residues. The V end lost 2 bases, the J end lost 6 bases, and 16 bases lay between the germline ends. CDR3 sequence: CASSLSGAGSAEAFF. CDR3 bases: TGTGCCAGCAGCTTATCAGGGGCAGGGTCTGCTGAAGCTTTCTTT.

For the CDR3, the DNA is TGTGCCAGCGCGGACAGCTCCTACAATGAGCAGTTCTTC. It is translated as CASADSSYNEQFF. This rearrangement joins TRBV19 to TRBJ2-1; a possible D gene is TRBD1 (6 bases). V gave up 9 bases and J gave up 0 bases, with 9 bases separating them. CDR3 length: 13 residues. The germline CDR1 and CDR2 sequences are LNHDA and SQIVND (reference sequence).

This clone came up a few times. The V gene is TRBV5-1, the J gene TRBJ1-1; 7 nucleotides line up with TRBD1. This CDR3 spans 14 amino acids. V lost 1 base to trimming and J lost 7 bases; unmatched junction nucleotides: 7. Germline V gene data show CDR1 as SGHRS and CDR2 as YFSETQ. CDR3 nucleotide sequence: TGCGCCAGCAGCTTGTTAGAGGGGGCTGATGAAGCTTTCTTT. Protein sequence: CASSLLEGADEAFF.

The chain is built from TRBV30 and TRBJ1-5; weak D call: TRBD1 (6 bases). V dropped 5 bases and J dropped 4 bases, with 12 bases sitting between them. CDR1 GTSNPN and CDR2 SVGIG come from the germline V gene (reference sequence). The CDR3 spans 13 residues. The CDR3 loop reads CAWSGQRNQPQHF. CDR3 DNA sequence: TGTGCCTGGTCCGGACAGAGGAATCAGCCCCAGCATTTT.

This chain's CDR3 is CASSSAGTDSYEQYF. The CDR3 DNA follows: TGTGCCAGCAGCTCCGCCGGGACAGATTCCTACGAGCAGTACTTC. This chain links TRBV28 with TRBJ2-7, with TRBD1 matching 7 bases. The V and J ends lost 6 bases and 1 base, in that order; junction bases with no gene match: 9. Germline values: CDR1 MDHEN, CDR2 SYDVKM. There are 15 residues in the CDR3.

This clone has just one count. This chain links TRBV30 with TRBJ1-2, with a weak D call TRBD1 (5 bases). Germline V gives CDR1 GTSNPN, CDR2 SVGIG (reference sequence). V gave up 1 base and J gave up 6 bases, with 12 bases separating them. This CDR3 spans 13 amino acids. CDR3: CAWSGRVRDGYTF. The DNA of the CDR3 is TGTGCCTGGAGTGGCAGGGTCCGGGATGGCTACACCTTC.

The gene calls are TRBV7-2 and TRBJ2-3; 9 bases are shared with TRBD2. The CDR3 length is 15 residues. Germline CDR1 reads SGHTA; CDR2 reads FQGNSA. J gave up 3 bases and V 5 bases, and 6 bases lay outside the gene matches. CDR3 bases: TGTGCCAGCAGCCCTAGCCTAGCGGGGACAGATACGCAGTATTTT. Amino acids: CASSPSLAGTDTQYF.

The chain joins TRBV9 to TRBJ2-3; D is possibly TRBD2 (6 bases). The germline V gene encodes CDR1 SGDLS and CDR2 YYNGEE. The CDR3 runs 14 residues. V was shortened by 0 bases and J by 2 bases, with 7 bases between the two germline ends. The CDR3 protein is CASSVGGDTDTQYF. The CDR3 coding sequence is TGTGCCAGCAGCGTAGGCGGGGACACAGATACGCAGTATTTT.

This clone was seen only once. The chain links TRBV7-2 to TRBJ2-2, with 8 bases lining up with TRBD2. Germline loops: CDR1 SGHTA, CDR2 FQGNSA. V shed 5 bases, J shed 4 bases, and the junction held 9 bases outside the gene matches. This CDR3 spans 16 amino acids. CDR3 sequence: CASSQTSGPLTGELFF. CDR3 sequence (DNA): TGTGCCAGCAGCCAAACTAGCGGACCACTCACCGGGGAGCTGTTTTTT.

The chain is built from TRBV10-3 and TRBJ1-1; 11 positions match TRBD1. The CDR3 has 17 residues. Germline V lookup: CDR1 ENHRY, CDR2 SYGVKD. V lost 5 bases to trimming and J lost 2 bases; unmatched junction nucleotides: 10. The CDR3 here is CAISLDRGHQGNTEAFF. The CDR3 region has the DNA TGTGCCATCAGTTTGGACAGGGGGCACCAAGGCAACACTGAAGCTTTCTTT.

The sample holds one count of this clone. The chain links TRBV6-6 to TRBJ1-4; tentatively, D is TRBD1 (6 bases). The CDR3 is made up of 14 amino acids. Between the trimmed V and J ends, which lost 6 bases and 8 bases, there was a span of 16 bases. Germline lookup yields CDR1 MNHNY and CDR2 SVGAGI (reference sequence). The CDR3 protein is CASSLGALGEKLFF. As DNA, the CDR3 is TGTGCCAGCAGCCTGGGGGCGCTCGGCGAAAAACTGTTTTTT.

The CDR3 DNA follows: TGCGCCAGCAGCCAAGGTTTCATGAACACTGAAGCTTTCTTT. Protein product: CASSQGFMNTEAFF. The chain combines TRBV4-1 with TRBJ1-1, with D unclear. Germline V gene lookup returns CDR1 MGHRA and CDR2 YSYEKL. Trimming took off 1 base at V and 0 bases at J, with 6 bases between the two ends. The CDR3 runs 14 residues.

This clone was picked up one time. The genes are TRBV2 and TRBJ2-3, with 10 nucleotides matching TRBD2. This CDR3 has 15 amino acids. Germline V gene data show CDR1 as SNHLY and CDR2 as FYNNEI. V lost 5 bases and J lost 4; bases outside the gene matches: 6. The CDR3 spells CASSSRTSGADTQYF. DNA of the CDR3: TGTGCCAGCAGTTCACGGACTAGCGGCGCAGATACGCAGTATTTT. Based on the CDR3 plus reference TRBV2 and TRBJ2-3, the full variable domain is EPEVTQTPSHQVTQMGQEVILRCVPISNHLYFYWYRQILGQKVEFLVSFYNNEISEKSEIFDDQFSVERPDGSNFTLKIRSTKLEDSAMYFCASSSRTSGADTQYFGPGTRLTVL.

This clone has a handful of counts. This chain connects TRBV14 to TRBJ1-2; 8 positions agree with TRBD1. The CDR3 is 15 residues long. In germline, CDR1 is SGHDN, CDR2 FVKESK. Losses at the gene ends were 3 bases for V and 7 bases for J; bases not matched to a gene: 10. The CDR3 nucleotides read TGTGCCAGCAGCCAGAGGGGACAGGTCGTTGGTGGCTACACCTTC. The encoded protein is CASSQRGQVVGGYTF.

The rearrangement joins TRBV18 to TRBJ1-5, with D uncertain. Trimming pared 6 bases from V and 5 bases from J, leaving 11 bases between. This CDR3 comprises 13 residues. CDR1 and CDR2 from the germline V gene are KGHSH and LQKENI. The CDR3 region has the DNA TGTGCCAGCTCGGACGGGAGGGATCAGCCCCAGCATTTT. Translation: CASSDGRDQPQHF.

The count of this clone is one. This chain connects TRBV6-4 to TRBJ2-1, with TRBD2 matching 12 bases. The CDR3 runs 15 residues. Trimming cost V 6 bases and J 9 bases; bases outside gene matches: 9. CDR1 MRHNA and CDR2 SNTAGT come from the germline V gene. The CDR3 bases are TGTGCCAGCAGCCAACGGACTAGCGGGACGGGTGAGCAGTTCTTC. This sequence encodes CASSQRTSGTGEQFF.

A few counts support this clone. CDR3 loop: CASSPGATGGGFEQYF. The DNA of the CDR3 is TGTGCCAGCAGCCCGGGGGCGACAGGGGGAGGCTTCGAGCAGTACTTC. This chain joins TRBV7-8 and TRBJ2-7; TRBD1 matches at 9 bases. Germline V gene lookup returns CDR1 SGHVS and CDR2 FQNEAQ. The CDR3 runs 16 residues. J gave up 6 bases and V 5 bases, and 14 bases lay outside the gene matches.

The chain combines TRBV6-4 with TRBJ2-1; tentatively, D is TRBD1 (6 bases). V lost 2 bases to trimming and J lost 1 base, with 9 bases between them. The germline CDR1 and CDR2 sequences are MRHNA and SNTAGT. The CDR3 length is 15 residues. This CDR3 reads CASSDVGQSYNEQFF. CDR3 DNA: TGTGCCAGCAGTGACGTAGGACAGTCCTACAATGAGCAGTTCTTC.